The 14 T cell receptor beta chains in this list originate from one sample, sequenced in a study of spatial heterogeneity in lung cancer (dated by TCRdb to about 2019). Receptors were amplified or captured by 5' RACE. Sequencer: NextSeq 500. TCRdb took the public reads, trimmed them with fastp at Q25, ran MiXCR for clone calling and kept in-frame beta chains. Rows are unified per CDR3 protein, each entry keeping the most common DNA and genes. This sample comprises tens of thousands of distinct CDR3 sequences, about 7% of them detected only once. Approximately 2.6% of the sample is taken by the ten largest. Interpreted using the paper, the time point label stands for: sample taken at primary tumor resection. TCR sequencing used whole RNA extracted from tumor and nontumor lung tissue, or from cryopreserved PBMC samples, without cell sorting. The starting material was PBMCs, obtained at surgery. Receptors originate from a female donor with early-stage non-small cell lung cancer.

The chain is built from TRBV5-1 and TRBJ1-2; D uncertain. Trimming cost V 3 bases and J 4 bases, with 7 bases left between them. CDR1 is SGHRS and CDR2 is YFSETQ in the germline V gene. The CDR3 loop spans 12 amino acids. CDR3 protein: CASSSGSYGYTF. Written as DNA, the CDR3 is TGCGCCAGCAGCTCGGGGAGCTATGGCTACACCTTC.

The sample holds many counts of this clonotype. The chain couples TRBV29-1 to TRBJ2-4, with D possibly TRBD1 on 6 matching bases. The V gene lost 7 bases and the J gene lost 7 bases, with 14 bases spanning the gap. The CDR3 extends over 12 amino acids. The germline CDR1 and CDR2 sequences are SQVTM and ANQGSEA. The CDR3 is CSGGLDSNIQYF. The CDR3 nucleotides read TGCAGCGGCGGCTTGGACAGCAACATTCAGTACTTC.

This clonotype has only a few counts. The rearrangement uses TRBV20-1 and TRBJ1-4, with D maybe TRBD1 (5 bases). V lost 2 bases and J lost 7, with 11 bases in between. The CDR3 covers 13 residues. The germline V gene has CDR1 DFQATT and CDR2 SNEGSKA (reference sequence). The DNA for the CDR3 is TGCAGTGCTAGATCCGGGGGAGGTGAAAAACTGTTTTTT. Translating it yields CSARSGGGEKLFF.

V is TRBV5-5 and J is TRBJ2-7; D is possibly TRBD1 (6 bases). The germline CDR1 and CDR2 sequences are SGHKS and YYEKEE (reference sequence). The germline V and J ends were trimmed by 2 bases and 4 bases, with 16 bases remaining between them. The CDR3 has 15 amino acids. This CDR3 is CASSFSQGSVYEQYF. The CDR3 nucleotides are TGTGCCAGCAGCTTCTCTCAGGGGAGCGTTTACGAGCAGTACTTC.

This clonotype appeared many times. The V and J genes are TRBV9 and TRBJ2-3; D ambiguous. The CDR3 loop spans 13 amino acids. Germline lookup yields CDR1 SGDLS and CDR2 YYNGEE. Trimming removed 3 bases from V and 10 bases from J, with 15 bases in between. The CDR3 DNA reads TGTGCCAGCAGCGCACCCAGATTTGGGGCGCAGTATTTT. Its protein is CASSAPRFGAQYF.

The sample holds a few counts of this clonotype. This rearrangement joins TRBV6-1 to TRBJ1-2; D is uncertain. Trimming removed 1 base from V and 2 bases from J, with 20 bases in between. The CDR3 loop spans 18 amino acids. Germline V gives CDR1 MNHNS, CDR2 SASEGT. The CDR3 region has the DNA TGTGCCAGCAGTGAAGTCCCGAATGTTCACTCTCTCAACTATGGCTACACCTTC. It is translated as CASSEVPNVHSLNYGYTF.

In the case of this clonotype: Possible read error: a much larger clone is one base away. This chain links TRBV19 with TRBJ2-5, with TRBD1 matching over 8 bases. The CDR3 consists of 14 residues. CDR1 is LNHDA, CDR2 SQIVND, per germline (reference sequence). The CDR3 sequence: CDSSPLDREETQYF. The CDR3 nucleotides are TGTGACAGTAGTCCCCTGGACAGGGAAGAGACCCAGTACTTC.

This clonotype was detected only a few times. This sequence joins TRBV19 and TRBJ2-7, with TRBD1 matching over 7 bases. The V gene's germline CDR1 is LNHDA and CDR2 SQIVND (reference sequence). The length of the CDR3 is 15 residues. V was pared by 5 bases and J by 4 bases, with 11 bases of the junction left unmatched. The CDR3 is CASSPRSLTGYEQYF. For the CDR3, the DNA is TGTGCCAGTAGTCCCCGATCCCTGACAGGGTACGAGCAGTACTTC.

This clonotype was seen at least ten times. The genes are TRBV6-2 or TRBV6-3 and TRBJ1-5; 7 bases line up with TRBD1. Germline values: CDR1 MNHEY, CDR2 SVGEGT. This CDR3 is built from 14 residues. After removal of 6 bases from V and 5 bases from J, the junction contained 7 bases not matched to a gene. The CDR3 sequence is CASRGGLWYQPQHF. CDR3 DNA sequence: TGTGCCAGCAGAGGGGGCCTGTGGTATCAGCCCCAGCATTTT.

This clonotype was counted between two and nine times. The chain couples TRBV7-9 to TRBJ2-2, with D maybe TRBD1 (5 bases). CDR3 size: 16 residues. Germline V lookup: CDR1 SEHNR, CDR2 FQNEAQ (reference sequence). Trimming took off 2 bases at V and 2 bases at J, with 12 bases between the two ends. The CDR3 region is CASSLLRQLNTGELFF. The CDR3, as DNA: TGTGCCAGCAGCTTACTGAGACAGTTAAACACCGGGGAGCTGTTTTTT.

This clonotype was seen ten or more times. V gene TRBV6-6 combines with J gene TRBJ2-7; TRBD1 matches at 10 bases. The CDR3 loop spans 15 amino acids. CDR1 is MNHNY and CDR2 is SVGAGI in the germline V gene (reference sequence). After removal of 2 bases from V and 5 bases from J, the junction contained 6 bases not matched to a gene. This CDR3 is CASSYGAGTGDEQYF. The CDR3 nucleotides read TGTGCCAGCAGTTACGGGGCCGGGACAGGGGACGAGCAGTACTTC.

V and J are TRBV2 and TRBJ1-5, with TRBD1 matching over 7 bases. The V gene's germline CDR1 is SNHLY and CDR2 FYNNEI. V was clipped by 3 bases and J by 0 bases; unmatched bases: 8. This CDR3 spans 17 amino acids. The CDR3: CASSDSPGQISNQPQHF. CDR3 bases: TGTGCCAGCAGTGATTCCCCGGGACAGATTAGCAATCAGCCCCAGCATTTT.

This clonotype was detected many times. This chain joins TRBV5-1 and TRBJ2-2; D remains ambiguous. The germline gives CDR1 SGHRS, CDR2 YFSETQ. The CDR3 extends over 14 amino acids. Between the trimmed V and J ends, which lost 0 bases and 2 bases, there was a span of 5 bases. The CDR3 region has the DNA TGCGCCAGCAGCTTGGACGTCAACACCGGGGAGCTGTTTTTT. Protein product: CASSLDVNTGELFF.

This clonotype was seen a few times. This rearrangement joins TRBV4-1 to TRBJ2-3; D possibly corresponds to TRBD1 (6 bases). The V end lost 1 base, the J end lost 5 bases, and 16 bases lay between the germline ends. Per germline, CDR1 MGHRA and CDR2 YSYEKL. The CDR3 covers 16 residues. CDR3 sequence: CASSQVTSGVGDTQYF. CDR3 DNA: TGCGCCAGCAGCCAAGTCACCTCAGGGGTGGGAGATACGCAGTATTTT.